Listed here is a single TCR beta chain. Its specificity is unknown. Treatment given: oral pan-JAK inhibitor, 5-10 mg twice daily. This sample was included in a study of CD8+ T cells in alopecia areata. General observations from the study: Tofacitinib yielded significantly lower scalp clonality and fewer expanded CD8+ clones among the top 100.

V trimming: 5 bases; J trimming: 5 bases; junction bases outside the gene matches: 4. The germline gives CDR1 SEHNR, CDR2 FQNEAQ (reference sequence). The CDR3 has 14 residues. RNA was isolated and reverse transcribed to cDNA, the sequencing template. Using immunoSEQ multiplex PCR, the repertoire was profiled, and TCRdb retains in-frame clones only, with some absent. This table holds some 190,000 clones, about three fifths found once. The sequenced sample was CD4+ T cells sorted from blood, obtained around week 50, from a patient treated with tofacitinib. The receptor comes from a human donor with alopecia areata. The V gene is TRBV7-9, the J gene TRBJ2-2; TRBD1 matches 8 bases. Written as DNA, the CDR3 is TGTGCCAGCAGCCGGACAGGGTTGACCGGGGAGCTGTTTTTT. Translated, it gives CASSRTGLTGELFF.